This T cell receptor (beta chain) was retrieved from a study of CD8 T cells in ankylosing spondylitis. Regarding the study as a whole: Relatively rare in peripheral blood, disease-linked clones were also CD8+. What seemed typical of ankylosing spondylitis blood was a TCR beta motif built from about 8 highly homologous variants. The study looked at matched synovial fluid samples from ankylosing spondylitis patients. Disease-linked clones were reported to be significantly enriched there.

V gave up 7 bases and J gave up 7 bases, with 10 bases separating them. The CDR3 extends over 11 amino acids. Germline V gives CDR1 SNHLY, CDR2 FYNNEI. Only a few counts were recorded for this clonotype. Its matching antigen is unknown. In making TCR beta libraries, quantitative 5'-RACE with molecular barcodes was used. TCRdb passed the 5' RACE reads through MiXCR, listing each CDR3 protein once. The table shows fewer than 500,000 distinct CDR3 sequences, with roughly 26% occurring only once. V is TRBV2 and J is TRBJ1-1, with D maybe TRBD1 (5 bases). Sequenced material: blood, either unsorted or a sorted T cell fraction (not recorded which). This TCR was sampled from a male donor with ankylosing spondylitis. The CDR3 coding sequence is TGTGCCAGCAAAGGACAAATTGAAGCTTTCTTT. It encodes CASKGQIEAFF.